Listed here are 23 T cell receptor beta chains from one sample, sequenced in a study of neurological immune-mediated disorders. Each CDR3 protein gets one entry after TCRdb re-called the 5' RACE reads with MiXCR. The repertoire consists of approximately 90,000 distinct CDR3 sequences, with about 3.8% occurring once and the leading ten covering around 5.5%. Sequenced sample: PBMCs. These receptors came from a young woman with multiple sclerosis.

This clonotype was found many times. V and J are TRBV20-1 and TRBJ2-4; TRBD2 might be the D (6 bases). This CDR3 has 14 residues. Per germline, CDR1 DFQATT and CDR2 SNEGSKA (reference sequence). The V end was cut by 5 bases, the J end by 1 base, with 12 bases between. In DNA form, the CDR3 reads TGCAGTGCTGCAGGAGGGCCCGCCAAAAACATTCAGTACTTC. The encoded protein is CSAAGGPAKNIQYF.

This clonotype was seen many times. The CDR3 DNA follows: TGTGCCAGCAGCCGACAGGAAAACACTGAAGCTTTCTTT. Its protein product is CASSRQENTEAFF. V is TRBV7-9 and J is TRBJ1-1; maybe TRBD1 (6 bases). The CDR3 length is 13 residues. Germline CDR1 reads SEHNR; CDR2 reads FQNEAQ (reference sequence). Trimming shortened V by 5 bases and J by 2 bases, and 9 bases separated the two germline ends. Combining the CDR3 with reference TRBV7-9 and TRBJ1-1 gives the whole variable domain DTGVSQNPRHKITKRGQNVTFRCDPISEHNRLYWYRQTLGQGPEFLTYFQNEAQLEKSRLLSDRFSAERPKGSFSTLEIQRTEQGDSAMYLCASSRQENTEAFFGQGTRLTVV.

This clonotype was seen a handful of times. The chain couples TRBV12-3 or TRBV12-4 to TRBJ1-6; no reliable D call. The CDR3 loop spans 13 amino acids. Trimming pared 8 bases from V and 6 bases from J, leaving 11 bases between. In nucleotides, the CDR3 is TGTGCCAGCTCGGTGTTCGGTAATTCACCCCTCCACTTT. Translating it yields CASSVFGNSPLHF.

In its sample, this clonotype was seen many times. The chain carries TRBV11-2 and TRBJ2-2; 7 bases agree with TRBD1. Germline assignment: CDR1 SGHAT and CDR2 FQNNGV. The junction had 13 bases not matched to a gene; V was cut back by 6 bases and J by 3 bases. This CDR3 contains 17 residues. This CDR3 reads CASRSGVLGGDTGELFF. CDR3 nucleotides: TGTGCCAGCAGATCCGGGGTTCTAGGGGGCGACACCGGGGAGCTGTTTTTT.

There are a few counts of this clonotype. This may come from a read error, since a much larger clone is one base off. The chain couples TRBV12-3 or TRBV12-4 to TRBJ1-1, with D tentatively TRBD1 (6 bases). The CDR3 length is 15 residues. V shed 6 bases and J shed 0 bases, with 14 bases lying between them. The CDR3 region is CASRQTGSMNTEAFF. CDR3 in DNA: TGTGCCAGCAGGCAGACAGGCAGCATGAACACTGAAGCTTTCTTT.

This clonotype was detected ten times or more. This rearrangement joins TRBV28 to TRBJ1-2; D unresolved. This CDR3 has 15 amino acids. Between the trimmed V and J ends, which lost 10 bases and 3 bases, there was a span of 21 bases. Germline CDR1 and CDR2: MDHEN and SYDVKM. As DNA, the CDR3 is TGTGCCACCAGCACTCTGGCGGCAACTGACTATGGCTACACCTTC. Translating gives CATSTLAATDYGYTF.

Ten or more counts support this clonotype. The rearrangement uses TRBV5-1 and TRBJ2-7, with D uncertain. Trimming cost V 4 bases and J 2 bases, with 7 bases left between them. This CDR3 comprises 12 residues. CDR1 and CDR2 (germline): SGHRS, YFSETQ. CDR3 coding DNA: TGCGCCAGCAGCGTACCTCCCTACGAGCAGTACTTC. Translation gives CASSVPPYEQYF.

This clonotype was seen many times. This chain connects TRBV7-9 to TRBJ2-2, with D uncertain. CDR1 SEHNR and CDR2 FQNEAQ come from the germline V gene (reference sequence). This CDR3 spans 14 amino acids. Deletions cut 3 bases from V and 1 base from J, with 6 bases between. CDR3 sequence reads: CASSFFRNTGELFF. CDR3 DNA sequence: TGTGCCAGCAGCTTTTTCAGGAACACCGGGGAGCTGTTTTTT. Complete variable domain (other parts from reference TRBV7-9 and TRBJ2-2): DTGVSQNPRHKITKRGQNVTFRCDPISEHNRLYWYRQTLGQGPEFLTYFQNEAQLEKSRLLSDRFSAERPKGSFSTLEIQRTEQGDSAMYLCASSFFRNTGELFFGEGSRLTVL.

The V gene is TRBV19, the J gene TRBJ1-5; D is unclear. CDR1 LNHDA and CDR2 SQIVND come from the germline V gene (reference sequence). The CDR3 sequence is 12 residues long. The V and J ends lost 7 bases and 5 bases respectively, with 9 bases between them. The CDR3: CASTNRDQPQHF. The DNA of the CDR3 is TGTGCCAGTACCAACCGGGATCAGCCCCAGCATTTT.

This clonotype was seen many times. The chain uses TRBV14 and TRBJ2-7, with 9 bases that match TRBD2. Per germline, CDR1 SGHDN and CDR2 FVKESK. CDR3 size: 15 residues. V dropped 3 bases and J dropped 7; count of bases not matched to a gene: 10. The CDR3 loop is CASSQVGTSRREQYF. The CDR3 DNA follows: TGTGCCAGCAGCCAGGTTGGGACTAGCCGTAGGGAGCAGTACTTC.

This clonotype appeared a few times. This rearrangement joins TRBV10-3 to TRBJ2-5; D is possibly TRBD2 (5 bases). This CDR3 spans 15 amino acids. V dropped 3 bases and J dropped 1 base, with 12 bases sitting between them. The germline CDR1 and CDR2 sequences are ENHRY and SYGVKD. The CDR3 loop is CAISDPRASQETQYF. CDR3 in DNA: TGTGCCATCAGTGACCCGAGGGCCTCCCAAGAGACCCAGTACTTC.

This clonotype was detected many times. The rearrangement joins TRBV12-3 or TRBV12-4 to TRBJ2-1; 11 bases align to TRBD2. The CDR3 sequence is 15 residues long. The V gene end was trimmed by 6 bases and the J gene end by 2 bases; junction bases not matched to a gene: 3. This CDR3 is CASRLSGGAYNEQFF. CDR3 coding DNA: TGTGCCAGCAGGCTTAGCGGGGGGGCCTACAATGAGCAGTTCTTC.

This clonotype has at least ten counts. One end of the junction is discordant with germline, which a read error may explain. The chain joins TRBV7-3 to TRBJ2-1; maybe TRBD2 (6 bases). Germline assignment: CDR1 SGHTA and CDR2 FQGTGA. There are 15 residues in the CDR3. CDR3 loop: CASSLTGLTDNEQFF. CDR3 sequence (DNA): TGTGCCAGCAGCCTAACGGGACTGACCGACAATGAGCAGTTCTTC.

This clonotype was seen ten or more times. The V and J genes are TRBV15 and TRBJ2-3; D is unclear. This CDR3 region has 17 residues. Germline CDR1 is LNHNV and CDR2 is YYDKDF (reference sequence). The V end was cut by 1 base, the J end by 0 bases, with 14 bases between. In nucleotides, the CDR3 is TGTGCCACCAGCAGAGTTCTCCAGCTTTCTAGCACAGATACGCAGTATTTT. Amino acids: CATSRVLQLSSTDTQYF.

Only a few counts were recorded for this clonotype. Likely a read error: the CDR3 ends without its conserved phenylalanine or tryptophan. The gene calls are TRBV5-1 and TRBJ2-1; tentatively, D is TRBD2 (6 bases). CDR3 size: 15 residues. The germline V gene has CDR1 SGHRS and CDR2 YFSETQ. V was clipped by 1 base and J by 1 base, with 9 bases between them. The CDR3 region is CASSLLGGSYNEQFC. In nucleotides, the CDR3 is TGCGCCAGCAGCTTGTTGGGGGGATCCTACAATGAGCAGTTCTGC.

In this sample, this clonotype turned up a few times. A much larger clone lies a single base off, so this may be a read error. The chain is built from TRBV27 and TRBJ2-4; the D call may be TRBD1 or TRBD2 (6 bases each). The CDR3 is made up of 12 amino acids. From germline, CDR1 is MNHEY and CDR2 SMNVEV (reference sequence). CDR3: CDSRTEGGREYF. The CDR3 coding sequence is TGTGACAGCAGAACGGAAGGGGGGCGCGAGTACTTC.

With regard to this clonotype: The junction differs from germline at one of its ends, possibly a read error. The V and J genes are TRBV6-2 or TRBV6-3 and TRBJ1-5; D gene unclear. Germline V gene lookup returns CDR1 MNHEY and CDR2 SVGEGT. This CDR3 is built from 14 residues. In DNA form, the CDR3 reads TGTGCCAGCAGTTGGAAACTTGGGAATAAGACCCAGAATTTT. This gives the protein CASSWKLGNKTQNF.

This clonotype was recorded at least ten times. The chain uses TRBV5-1 and TRBJ2-7, with 8 bases matching TRBD1. The germline V gene has CDR1 SGHRS and CDR2 YFSETQ. The trim removed 0 bases at V and 2 bases at J, leaving 1 base unmatched. CDR3 length: 14 residues. CDR3 protein: CASSLVQGAYEQYF. CDR3 DNA: TGCGCCAGCAGCTTGGTACAGGGGGCCTACGAGCAGTACTTC.

This clonotype was counted at least ten times. DNA of the CDR3: TGTGCCAGCAGCGTAGCACGGACACCGAACACCGGGGAGCTGTTTTTT. It encodes CASSVARTPNTGELFF. V gene TRBV9 combines with J gene TRBJ2-2; D perhaps matches TRBD1 (5 bases). Germline V CDR1 and CDR2: SGDLS, YYNGEE. The germline V and J ends were trimmed by 0 bases and 0 bases, with 9 bases remaining between them. The CDR3 has 16 amino acids.

In this sample, this clonotype turned up many times. This chain connects TRBV6-5 to TRBJ1-1; D is perhaps TRBD1 (6 bases). This CDR3 region has 15 residues. Germline-derived CDR1 and CDR2 are MNHEY and SVGAGI. V shed 6 bases and J shed 2 bases, with 16 bases lying between them. The DNA for the CDR3 is TGTGCCAGCAGGGGGGGGGGCTGGGGAAACACTGAAGCTTTCTTT. Translated, it gives CASRGGGWGNTEAFF.

This clonotype was recorded at least ten times. The chain couples TRBV20-1 to TRBJ1-1; no definite D call. Between the trimmed V and J ends, which lost 0 bases and 3 bases, there was a span of 11 bases. The CDR3 runs to 14 residues. CDR1 and CDR2 (germline): DFQATT, SNEGSKA (reference sequence). The CDR3 DNA reads as TGCAGTGCTAGAGATCGTAAGGAATACACTGAAGCTTTCTTT. Amino acid sequence: CSARDRKEYTEAFF.

This clonotype was seen many times. The chain carries TRBV19 and TRBJ1-4; D call uncertain. This CDR3 has 14 amino acids. V was cut by 1 base and J by 6 bases, with 9 bases left in between. Germline V gene data show CDR1 as LNHDA and CDR2 as SQIVND (reference sequence). The CDR3 region is CASSIAQRDEKLFF. The CDR3 DNA is TGTGCCAGTAGTATAGCCCAGAGGGATGAAAAACTGTTTTTT.

V gene TRBV15 combines with J gene TRBJ2-1; D is undetermined. Between the trimmed V and J ends, which lost 5 bases and 5 bases, there was a span of 7 bases. The CDR3 contains 12 residues. Germline assignment: CDR1 LNHNV and CDR2 YYDKDF (reference sequence). The CDR3 loop reads CATSPPDNEQFF. For the CDR3, the DNA is TGTGCCACCAGCCCCCCCGACAATGAGCAGTTCTTC.